This T cell receptor (beta chain) was captured in a study of OX40 agonist ivuxolimab in advanced cancers. This clone was counted a few times. The method was immunoSEQ multiplex PCR; TCRdb's version includes in-frame clones alone and lacks a portion of them. This table has more than 45,000 clones, about 88% appearing once. The sequence was collected from an adult with an advanced solid tumor such as melanoma, head and neck, liver or kidney cancer. Sequencing was performed on CD4+ or CD8+ T cells sorted from blood, taken in a trial of the OX40 agonist ivuxolimab.

The DNA of the CDR3 is TGCGCCAGCAGCTTCCGGGACTCTGGGGCCAACGTCCTGACTTTC. It translates to CASSFRDSGANVLTF. The rearrangement links TRBV5-1 to TRBJ2-6; a weak D match, TRBD2 (5 bases). Germline V gene sequence: CDR1 SGHRS, CDR2 YFSETQ. The CDR3 is 15 residues long. The V end lost 2 bases, the J end lost 0 bases, and 6 bases lay between the germline ends.